These 7 T cell receptor beta chains share one sample of origin, sequenced in a study of CD4+ T cells in melanoma. Clones were read by immunoSEQ multiplex PCR, and TCRdb kept only the in-frame ones, dropping some. The sample lists 10,000 to 12,000 clones; around 66% were seen once. The sample comprised cells from a culture (not recorded whether cultured in vitro). These receptors all come from a human donor with melanoma.

This sequence joins TRBV19 and TRBJ2-2; tentative D call: TRBD1 (6 bases). The CDR3 extends over 15 amino acids. V lost 5 bases, J lost 6 bases, and 16 bases lay in between. Per the germline V gene, CDR1 is LNHDA and CDR2 is SQIVND (reference sequence). The DNA of the CDR3 is TGTGCCAGTAGTGACACAGGGTCGGTGGCCGGGGAGCTGTTTTTT. Translating gives CASSDTGSVAGELFF.

V is TRBV4-1 and J is TRBJ2-3; D gene ambiguous. The CDR3 is 17 amino acids. The germline gives CDR1 MGHRA, CDR2 YSYEKL. Trimming took off 0 bases at V and 6 bases at J, with 19 bases between the two ends. CDR3: CASSQDRAVTTADTQYF. The CDR3 DNA is TGCGCCAGCAGCCAAGACCGGGCCGTTACAACCGCGGATACGCAGTATTTT.

This clone was counted a single time. The chain couples TRBV6-6 to TRBJ2-2; D remains unclear. V gave up 2 bases and J gave up 9 bases, with 10 bases separating them. This CDR3 is built from 13 residues. Per the germline V gene, CDR1 is MNHNY and CDR2 is SVGAGI (reference sequence). This chain's CDR3 is CASSYREPRELFF. The DNA for the CDR3 is TGTGCCAGCAGTTACCGAGAACCCCGGGAGCTGTTTTTT.

This clone was detected only once. This chain connects TRBV4-1 to TRBJ2-3, with D maybe TRBD2 (5 bases). Germline values: CDR1 MGHRA, CDR2 YSYEKL. With 1 base removed from V and 2 bases from J, the gap between germline ends came to 16 bases. The CDR3 contains 17 residues. The CDR3 here is CASSQGMTRRVTDTQYF. CDR3 coding DNA: TGCGCCAGCAGCCAAGGAATGACCCGGCGGGTCACAGATACGCAGTATTTT.

This clone was counted a few times. The gene calls are TRBV4-1 and TRBJ1-5; no clear D. Looked up from germline, CDR1 is MGHRA and CDR2 is YSYEKL. V was clipped by 1 base and J by 2 bases, with 15 bases between them. The CDR3 length is 17 residues. In DNA form, the CDR3 reads TGCGCCAGCAGCCAAGGCCGGGCCCCGGGTGGCAATCAGCCCCAGCATTTT. Translation: CASSQGRAPGGNQPQHF.

This clone was observed a handful of times. The chain is built from TRBV5-4 and TRBJ1-6; D is possibly TRBD1 (6 bases). The germline V and J ends were trimmed by 0 bases and 10 bases, with 11 bases remaining between them. Germline V lookup: CDR1 SGHNT, CDR2 YYREEE (reference sequence). The CDR3 covers 14 residues. The CDR3 DNA is TGTGCCAGCAGCTTGGATGGGGGCTACTCACCCCTCCACTTT. The encoded protein is CASSLDGGYSPLHF.

The rearrangement uses TRBV7-2 and TRBJ2-1, with 8 positions matching TRBD2. This CDR3 has 15 residues. V lost 1 base, J lost 7 bases, and 6 bases stayed unmatched. The germline V gene encodes CDR1 SGHTA and CDR2 FQGNSA. CDR3 nucleotide sequence: TGTGCCAGCAGCTTAGAGATAGCGGGGTCGAATGAGCAGTTCTTC. Its translation is CASSLEIAGSNEQFF. The entire variable domain, with the rest obtained from reference TRBV7-2 and TRBJ2-1, is as follows: GAGVSQSPSNKVTEKGKDVELRCDPISGHTALYWYRQSLGQGLEFLIYFQGNSAPDKSGLPSDRFSAERTGGSVSTLTIQRTQQEDSAVYLCASSLEIAGSNEQFFGPGTRLTVL.